A selection of T cell receptor beta chains follows, all from one sample in a study of blood T cells in healthy people across ages. TCRdb used MiXCR to reprocess the 5' RACE reads, holding one entry per CDR3 protein. The sample records fewer than 600,000 distinct CDR3 sequences, about 27% being singletons. The same data also went into a second study, on T cells of mothers and their children.

Sequencing used blood. The receptors were sampled from a boy between 2 and 10 years old in good health. The CDR3 runs from the conserved cysteine through the conserved F or W. A D gene is named only where the DNA matches it firmly. Clone size, where shown, is once, few, many, or a class for clones that have expanded.

len: 13
j_gene: TRBJ1-2
d_gene: TRBD1
v_gene: TRBV6-1
abundance: few
CDR3nt: TGTGCCAGCAGTGAACGGGACAGGGGCGGCTACACCTTC
CDR3aa: CASSERDRGGYTF

len: 14
j_gene: TRBJ1-1
d_gene: NA
v_gene: TRBV29-1
abundance: few
CDR3nt: TGCAGCGTTGCGGTGCAGGGGCAGAACACTGAAGCTTTCTTT
CDR3aa: CSVAVQGQNTEAFF

len: 13
j_gene: TRBJ2-5
d_gene: NA
v_gene: TRBV3-1
abundance: NA
CDR3nt: TGTGCCAGCAGCCAAGCCCGGGACGAGACCCAGTACTTC
CDR3aa: CASSQARDETQYF

len: 16
j_gene: TRBJ2-3
d_gene: TRBD2
v_gene: TRBV12-5
abundance: NA
CDR3nt: TGTGCTAGTGGTTCAAAGCGGGAGGGCCCGGCAGATACGCAGTATTTT
CDR3aa: CASGSKREGPADTQYF

len: 13
j_gene: TRBJ2-2
d_gene: NA
v_gene: TRBV6-1
abundance: NA
CDR3nt: TGTGCCAGCAGTGAGAGTTTCACCGGGGAGCTGTTTTTT
CDR3aa: CASSESFTGELFF

len: 11
j_gene: TRBJ2-1
d_gene: NA
v_gene: TRBV20-1
abundance: NA
CDR3nt: TGCACGGGCGGGACCTACAATGAGCAGTTCTTC
CDR3aa: CTGGTYNEQFF

len: 15
j_gene: TRBJ1-1
d_gene: NA
v_gene: TRBV9
abundance: few
CDR3nt: TGTGCCAGCAGCGCTAGTGGGTCGGGCCGTCATGAAGCTTTCTTT
CDR3aa: CASSASGSGRHEAFF

len: 15
j_gene: TRBJ2-1
d_gene: TRBD1
v_gene: TRBV16
abundance: NA
CDR3nt: TGTGCCAGCAGCCCGGGACAGGGTGGCTACAATGAGCAGTTCTTC
CDR3aa: CASSPGQGGYNEQFF

len: 18
j_gene: TRBJ2-4
d_gene: NA
v_gene: TRBV7-2
abundance: few
CDR3nt: TGTGCCAGCAGCTTAGGCGTTTGGCCCAACCTAGCCAAAAACATTCAGTACTTC
CDR3aa: CASSLGVWPNLAKNIQYF

len: 18
j_gene: TRBJ2-2
d_gene: TRBD1
v_gene: TRBV30
abundance: NA
CDR3nt: TGTGCCTGGAGTGGCTGGACAGGGGACCACCGGGGAACCGGGGAGCTGTTTTTT
CDR3aa: CAWSGWTGDHRGTGELFF

len: 12
j_gene: TRBJ1-2
d_gene: NA
v_gene: TRBV20-1
abundance: NA
CDR3nt: TGCAGTGCTAGATCCACAGGGTCCGGCTACACCTTC
CDR3aa: CSARSTGSGYTF

len: 17
j_gene: TRBJ1-4
d_gene: TRBD1
v_gene: TRBV20-1
abundance: few
CDR3nt: TGCAGTGCTGCGGGACAGGGAAGATATGCAACTAATGAAAAACTGTTTTTT
CDR3aa: CSAAGQGRYATNEKLFF

len: 15
j_gene: TRBJ2-5
d_gene: NA
v_gene: TRBV20-1
abundance: once
CDR3nt: TGCAGTGCCGCCAAGCCAGGAGGAGGTCAGGAGACCCAGTACTTC
CDR3aa: CSAAKPGGGQETQYF

len: 17
j_gene: TRBJ2-7
d_gene: TRBD2
v_gene: TRBV10-2
abundance: few
CDR3nt: TGCGCCAGCAGCACCGGGACTAGCGGCCTTAAAACCTACGAGCAGTACTTC
CDR3aa: CASSTGTSGLKTYEQYF

len: 14
j_gene: TRBJ1-6
d_gene: NA
v_gene: TRBV27
abundance: few
CDR3nt: TGTGCCAGCAGTTTAACCGGACAGAATTCACCCCTCCACTTT
CDR3aa: CASSLTGQNSPLHF

len: 17
j_gene: TRBJ2-1
d_gene: TRBD2
v_gene: TRBV3-1
abundance: NA
CDR3nt: TGTGCCAGCAGCCAAGCTCTAGCGGGAGGCACCTACAATGAGCAGTTCTTC
CDR3aa: CASSQALAGGTYNEQFF

len: 15
j_gene: TRBJ2-5
d_gene: TRBD2
v_gene: TRBV7-9
abundance: NA
CDR3nt: TGTGCCAGCAGCTTAGTTACGGGAGGGCCGGAGACCCAGTACTTC
CDR3aa: CASSLVTGGPETQYF

len: 13
j_gene: TRBJ1-5
d_gene: NA
v_gene: TRBV27
abundance: few
CDR3nt: TGTGCCAGCAGTGCCACCAACGAACAGCCCCAGCATTTT
CDR3aa: CASSATNEQPQHF

len: 16
j_gene: TRBJ2-7
d_gene: NA
v_gene: TRBV7-3
abundance: NA
CDR3nt: TGTGCCAGCAGCCCCCAGACTAGTCTGAGCTCCTACGAGCAGTACTTC
CDR3aa: CASSPQTSLSSYEQYF

len: 11
j_gene: TRBJ2-7
d_gene: NA
v_gene: TRBV20-1
abundance: NA
CDR3nt: TGCAGTGCTGGAGACCCATACGAGCAGTACTTC
CDR3aa: CSAGDPYEQYF

len: 16
j_gene: TRBJ2-5
d_gene: TRBD1
v_gene: TRBV4-3
abundance: NA
CDR3nt: TGCGCCAGCAGCCCAGGACAGGGACGGTTCCAAGAGACCCAGTACTTC
CDR3aa: CASSPGQGRFQETQYF

len: 15
j_gene: TRBJ2-5
d_gene: TRBD1
v_gene: TRBV4-1
abundance: NA
CDR3nt: TGCGCCAGCAGCAAAAGACAGGGGTTTGGAGAGACCCAGTACTTC
CDR3aa: CASSKRQGFGETQYF

len: 15
j_gene: TRBJ1-4
d_gene: NA
v_gene: TRBV5-1
abundance: NA
CDR3nt: TGCGCCAGCAGCTTGAACGTTGATTCTCAGGAAAAACTGTTTTTT
CDR3aa: CASSLNVDSQEKLFF

len: 14
j_gene: TRBJ2-4
d_gene: TRBD1
v_gene: TRBV2
abundance: few
CDR3nt: TGTGCCAGCAGTGCCGCCGGACAGGGGAACATTCAGTACTTC
CDR3aa: CASSAAGQGNIQYF

len: 14
j_gene: TRBJ1-6
d_gene: NA
v_gene: TRBV10-3
abundance: NA
CDR3nt: TGTGCCATCAGTGCCGGGGTGGAGGGGTCACCCCTCCACTTT
CDR3aa: CAISAGVEGSPLHF

len: 16
j_gene: TRBJ2-5
d_gene: NA
v_gene: TRBV20-1
abundance: few
CDR3nt: TGCAGTGCCCAAGGGGGGAGGGGGGGGTCTCATGAGACCCAGTACTTC
CDR3aa: CSAQGGRGGSHETQYF

len: 13
j_gene: TRBJ1-2
d_gene: NA
v_gene: TRBV12-3/TRBV12-4
abundance: NA
CDR3nt: TGTGCCAGCAGTTCTGTGTGGGGCCTGAGCTACACCTTC
CDR3aa: CASSSVWGLSYTF

len: 16
j_gene: TRBJ2-7
d_gene: TRBD1
v_gene: TRBV25-1
abundance: few
CDR3nt: TGTGCCAGCAGTGAATCCCGGACAGGATGGGCCTACGAGCAGTACTTC
CDR3aa: CASSESRTGWAYEQYF

len: 15
j_gene: TRBJ1-4
d_gene: TRBD1
v_gene: TRBV7-9
abundance: once
CDR3nt: TGTGCCAGCAGCTTAGAAGGGACAGGGAAAGAAAAACTGTTTTTT
CDR3aa: CASSLEGTGKEKLFF

len: 12
j_gene: TRBJ1-1
d_gene: TRBD1
v_gene: TRBV2
abundance: NA
CDR3nt: TGTGCCGTCAGTTCAGGGGGTTCTGAAGCTTTCTTT
CDR3aa: CAVSSGGSEAFF

len: 15
j_gene: TRBJ2-2
d_gene: NA
v_gene: TRBV5-1
abundance: few
CDR3nt: TGCGCCAGCAGCTTGACAGTCACGAACACCGGGGAGCTGTTTTTT
CDR3aa: CASSLTVTNTGELFF

len: 13
j_gene: TRBJ2-1
d_gene: NA
v_gene: TRBV29-1
abundance: few
CDR3nt: TGCAGCGCCTTCAAGGGAGGGGGAAATGAGCAGTTCTTC
CDR3aa: CSAFKGGGNEQFF

len: 17
j_gene: TRBJ2-4
d_gene: NA
v_gene: TRBV6-1
abundance: NA
CDR3nt: TGTGCCAGCACCAAGGGGGGGAGCGGGATAGCCAAAAACATTCAGTACTTC
CDR3aa: CASTKGGSGIAKNIQYF

len: 13
j_gene: TRBJ1-1
d_gene: TRBD1
v_gene: TRBV7-2
abundance: NA
CDR3nt: TGTGCCAGCAGCTCATACTCGGACAGGGCTGCTTTCTTT
CDR3aa: CASSSYSDRAAFF

len: 16
j_gene: TRBJ2-1
d_gene: NA
v_gene: TRBV11-2
abundance: NA
CDR3nt: TGTGCCAGCAGGGGGATACGGGAGTCGAAGTACAATGAGCAGTTCTTC
CDR3aa: CASRGIRESKYNEQFF

len: 12
j_gene: TRBJ2-5
d_gene: NA
v_gene: TRBV20-1
abundance: few
CDR3nt: TGCAGTGCCCCCTTGGCTAGCGCCCGCTCTTCCTTC
CDR3aa: CSAPLASARSSF

len: 16
j_gene: TRBJ1-2
d_gene: NA
v_gene: TRBV4-1
abundance: NA
CDR3nt: TGCGCCAGCAGCCAAGACCTCGGGGTTCAGGGCTATGGCTACACCTTC
CDR3aa: CASSQDLGVQGYGYTF

len: 12
j_gene: TRBJ1-1
d_gene: NA
v_gene: TRBV29-1
abundance: NA
CDR3nt: TGCAGCGTTGAAGGTCAGAGCACTGAAGCTTTCTTT
CDR3aa: CSVEGQSTEAFF

len: 16
j_gene: TRBJ2-1
d_gene: TRBD2
v_gene: TRBV5-1
abundance: NA
CDR3nt: TGCGCCAGCAGCTTGTTATCGGGGGGTGTAGCCAATGAGCAGTTCTTC
CDR3aa: CASSLLSGGVANEQFF